Below are 23 T cell receptor beta chains sequenced from a single sample in a study of T cell responses to AZD1222 COVID-19 vaccine. TCRdb's copy holds only in-frame clones and misses some; the assay was immunoSEQ multiplex PCR. The sample carries about 150,000 clones, approximately 91% recorded once. The sample in question was peripheral blood, obtained after recovery from COVID-19. These receptors all stem from an adult who had recovered from COVID-19.

The table lists this clone with a count of one. The V and J genes are TRBV9 and TRBJ2-2; D gene ambiguous. CDR3 size: 14 residues. Germline V CDR1 and CDR2: SGDLS, YYNGEE. With 10 bases removed from V and 3 bases from J, the gap between germline ends came to 16 bases. The CDR3 loop is CASQVGWDTGELFF. Written as DNA, the CDR3 is TGTGCCTCCCAGGTGGGGTGGGACACCGGGGAGCTGTTTTTT.

This clone was seen more than once but under ten times. The rearrangement links TRBV21-1 to TRBJ2-2; whether TRBD2, the table's D call, matches the DNA was not checked. TRBV21-1 is designated a pseudogene. There are 18 residues in the CDR3. In DNA, the CDR3 is TGTGCCAGCAGCAACCGTGCTAGCGGGAGTCAGAACGACGGGGAGCTGTTTTTT. Its protein product is CASSNRASGSQNDGELFF.

A note on this clone: Additional DNA sequences in this sample encode the identical CDR3. CDR3 DNA sequence: TGTGCTAGTGTTCCCCGGGACAGGGAGCGGGGGTTCTTC. Its protein product is CASVPRDRERGFF. The rearrangement joins TRBV12-5 to TRBJ2-1; 9 bases are shared with TRBD1. The germline gives CDR1 LGHNT, CDR2 FRNRAP. V lost 7 bases to trimming and J lost 15 bases; unmatched junction nucleotides: 13. The CDR3 has 13 amino acids.

Here the CDR3 reads CASASESGQETQYF. The CDR3, as DNA: TGTGCCAGCGCGAGCGAGAGCGGCCAAGAGACCCAGTACTTC. The chain has TRBV2 and TRBJ2-5; maybe TRBD2 (5 bases). Trimming stripped 8 bases from V and 1 base from J, with 14 bases between. The germline V gene has CDR1 SNHLY and CDR2 FYNNEI. This CDR3 comprises 14 residues.

This sequence joins TRBV3-1 (or the pseudogene TRBV3-2) and TRBJ1-1; possible D gene TRBD1, 5 bases. This CDR3 region has 15 residues. With 3 bases removed from V and 11 bases from J, the gap between germline ends came to 22 bases. The germline V gene encodes CDR1 LGHDT and CDR2 YNNKEL (reference sequence). DNA for the CDR3: TGTGCCAGCAGCCACCGTGGGAGGGGATTAAGTGAGGCTTTCTTT. Translating gives CASSHRGRGLSEAFF.

V and J are TRBV19 and TRBJ1-5, with 7 bases identical to TRBD1. Germline values: CDR1 LNHDA, CDR2 SQIVND (reference sequence). V trimming: 5 bases; J trimming: 5 bases; junction bases outside the gene matches: 6. The CDR3 length is 14 residues. CDR3 nucleotide sequence: TGTGCCAGTAGTCCAGACAGGGTTTATCAGCCCCAGCATTTT. This sequence encodes CASSPDRVYQPQHF.

The genes are TRBV7-9 and TRBJ1-2, with D possibly TRBD1 on 6 matching bases. This CDR3 spans 17 amino acids. V shed 4 bases and J shed 2 bases, with 20 bases lying between them. Germline assignment: CDR1 SEHNR and CDR2 FQNEAQ (reference sequence). The CDR3 protein is CASSSLGGAGLNYGYTF. The CDR3 bases are TGTGCCAGCAGCTCCCTGGGGGGCGCGGGGCTAAACTATGGCTACACCTTC.

The chain recombines TRBV2 with TRBJ2-4; D may be TRBD1 (5 bases). CDR1 SNHLY and CDR2 FYNNEI come from the germline V gene. The CDR3 is made up of 17 amino acids. Trimming removed 0 bases at V and 5 bases at J, with 17 bases between. Here the CDR3 reads CASSEALRRTYENIQYF. CDR3 in DNA: TGTGCCAGCAGTGAAGCGCTTAGAAGGACATACGAAAACATTCAGTACTTC. Full variable domain (remainder filled in from reference TRBV2 and TRBJ2-4): EPEVTQTPSHQVTQMGQEVILRCVPISNHLYFYWYRQILGQKVEFLVSFYNNEISEKSEIFDDQFSVERPDGSNFTLKIRSTKLEDSAMYFCASSEALRRTYENIQYFGAGTRLSVL.

This chain connects TRBV12-5 to TRBJ1-1; TRBD1 might be the D (5 bases). This CDR3 is built from 11 residues. CDR1 is LGHNT, CDR2 FRNRAP, per germline. Trimming cost V 3 bases and J 11 bases, with 10 bases left between them. CDR3 loop: CASGFRGRAFF. CDR3 sequence (DNA): TGTGCTAGTGGTTTTAGGGGAAGGGCTTTCTTT.

This sequence joins TRBV5-6 and TRBJ1-3; D not resolved. This CDR3 comprises 14 residues. V lost 0 bases and J lost 1, with 5 bases in between. CDR1 is SGHDT, CDR2 YYEEEE, per germline. In DNA, the CDR3 is TGTGCCAGCAGCTTGGTCGGATCTGGAAACACCATATATTTT. This encodes CASSLVGSGNTIYF.

V usage is TRBV5-6 and J usage is TRBJ1-2; D unresolved. The V end lost 1 base, the J end lost 8 bases, and 9 bases lay between the germline ends. This CDR3 comprises 12 residues. Germline V gene data show CDR1 as SGHDT and CDR2 as YYEEEE. The CDR3 spells CASSLPPGGYTF. CDR3 bases: TGTGCCAGCAGCTTGCCGCCAGGCGGCTACACCTTC.

The rearrangement links TRBV7-9 to TRBJ1-4, with TRBD1 as a possible D gene (6 bases). CDR1 SEHNR and CDR2 FQNEAQ come from the germline V gene (reference sequence). Trimming cost V 10 bases and J 8 bases, with 17 bases left between them. CDR3 length: 13 amino acids. The CDR3 nucleotides read TGTGCCACGCAAAGGGGGTACGGCGAAAAACTGTTTTTT. Its translation is CATQRGYGEKLFF.

The genes are TRBV29-1 and TRBJ1-1; a weak D match, TRBD1 (5 bases). Per germline, CDR1 SQVTM and CDR2 ANQGSEA. The CDR3 length is 13 residues. V gave up 8 bases and J gave up 0 bases, with 13 bases separating them. CDR3 in DNA: TGCAGCTTAGCAGGGAACATGAACACTGAAGCTTTCTTT. Its protein product is CSLAGNMNTEAFF. Full variable domain (missing parts from reference TRBV29-1 and TRBJ1-1): SAVISQKPSRDICQRGTSLTIQCQVDSQVTMMFWYRQQPGQSLTLIATANQGSEATYESGFVIDKFPISRPNLTFSTLTVSNMSPEDSSIYLCSLAGNMNTEAFFGQGTRLTVV.

The V gene is TRBV7-9, the J gene TRBJ2-3, with 14 bases aligning to TRBD2. Germline V CDR1 and CDR2: SEHNR, FQNEAQ (reference sequence). With 8 bases clipped from V and 5 bases from J, the junction kept 9 bases outside the gene matches. The CDR3 totals 16 residues. The CDR3 region has the DNA TGTGCCAGCGGTCCGACTAGCGGGGGGGCGGAAGATACGCAGTATTTT. As protein: CASGPTSGGAEDTQYF.

This chain links TRBV5-1 with TRBJ2-3, with TRBD2 matching over 9 bases. Germline CDR1 is SGHRS and CDR2 is YFSETQ. V trimming: 0 bases; J trimming: 5 bases; junction bases outside the gene matches: 7. The CDR3 covers 16 residues. The CDR3 protein is CASSLGSSGNEDTQYF. CDR3 in DNA: TGCGCCAGCAGCTTGGGGTCTAGCGGGAATGAAGATACGCAGTATTTT.

The J gene is TRBJ1-1, the V gene TRBV5-1; D gene ambiguous. The germline V gene encodes CDR1 SGHRS and CDR2 YFSETQ. The CDR3 contains 15 residues. Between the trimmed V and J ends, which lost 0 bases and 3 bases, there was a span of 12 bases. This CDR3 reads CASSLGGSDYTEAFF. In DNA, the CDR3 is TGCGCCAGCAGCTTGGGAGGCTCGGATTACACTGAAGCTTTCTTT. Looking up the rest from reference TRBV5-1 and TRBJ1-1 gives the full variable domain: KAGVTQTPRYLIKTRGQQVTLSCSPISGHRSVSWYQQTPGQGLQFLFEYFSETQRNKGNFPGRFSGRQFSNSRSEMNVSTLELGDSALYLCASSLGGSDYTEAFFGQGTRLTVV.

V is TRBV10-1 and J is TRBJ1-2; maybe TRBD1 (5 bases). Deletions cut 4 bases from V and 4 bases from J, with 16 bases between. Germline V gives CDR1 WNHNN, CDR2 SYGVQD (reference sequence). CDR3 size: 15 residues. The CDR3: CASSALLGDGYGYTF. In nucleotides, the CDR3 is TGCGCCAGCAGTGCCCTCTTGGGGGACGGCTATGGCTACACCTTC.

This chain links TRBV7-6 with TRBJ1-1, with TRBD1 identical over 7 bases. The germline V gene has CDR1 SGHVS and CDR2 FNYEAQ. V was clipped by 3 bases and J by 2 bases; unmatched bases: 9. The CDR3 contains 16 residues. The CDR3 DNA follows: TGTGCCAGCAGCTTCGTAACAGGGGCCTTCAACACTGAAGCTTTCTTT. Translating it yields CASSFVTGAFNTEAFF.

The V and J genes are TRBV27 and TRBJ2-7; possible D gene TRBD1, 6 bases. Germline loops: CDR1 MNHEY, CDR2 SMNVEV (reference sequence). This CDR3 region has 14 residues. The V gene lost 4 bases and the J gene lost 2 bases, with 12 bases spanning the gap. CDR3 DNA: TGTGCCAGCAGTTCGAGACAGGTCACCTACGAGCAGTACTTC. Its translation: CASSSRQVTYEQYF.

The chain links TRBV7-3 to TRBJ2-1, with 14 bases fitting TRBD2. CDR3 size: 18 residues. V was pared by 2 bases and J by 2 bases, with 5 bases of the junction left unmatched. Looked up from germline, CDR1 is SGHTA and CDR2 is FQGTGA. CDR3 DNA: TGTGCCAGCAGCTTAGGGGGACTAGCGGGAGCGGCCTACAATGAGCAGTTCTTC. Protein sequence: CASSLGGLAGAAYNEQFF.

The rearrangement uses TRBV10-3 and TRBJ2-3; possible D gene TRBD1, 6 bases. Germline-derived CDR1 and CDR2 are ENHRY and SYGVKD. Trimming cost V 5 bases and J 6 bases, with 12 bases left between them. The CDR3 has 13 amino acids. The CDR3 region has the DNA TGTGCCATCAGTCAACAGGGACGGGATACGCAGTATTTT. Translation gives CAISQQGRDTQYF.

V is TRBV7-2 and J is TRBJ2-1; D may be TRBD1 or TRBD2 (6 bases each). The CDR3 is made up of 16 amino acids. Trimming shortened V by 5 bases and J by 6 bases, and 20 bases separated the two germline ends. CDR1 and CDR2 from the germline V gene are SGHTA and FQGNSA. In DNA, the CDR3 is TGTGCCAGCAGCGAAGGGGGGTCAGGGAGAGGCAATGAGCAGTTCTTC. It yields the protein CASSEGGSGRGNEQFF.

The rearrangement links TRBV18 to TRBJ2-7; D is unclear. Trimming cost V 6 bases and J 2 bases, with 14 bases left between them. This CDR3 has 14 residues. The germline gives CDR1 KGHSH, CDR2 LQKENI. CDR3 in DNA: TGTGCCAGCTCTCCTACTCGGGTGACCTACGAGCAGTACTTC. This codes for CASSPTRVTYEQYF.